The source of this T cell receptor (beta chain) is a study of blood T cell repertoires in COVID-19. Study background: Italy, Spain and the United States were the sources of the convalescent and acute COVID-19 samples. T cells, B-cell-depleted T cells, or PBMCs supplied cDNA or gDNA.

Germline V gene sequence: CDR1 SGHDN, CDR2 FVKESK. The CDR3 sequence is 15 residues long. V lost 4 bases, J lost 2 bases, and 5 bases stayed unmatched. Original processing notes: Reference gene primer amplification gave nucleated cell count estimates. Data came from immunoSEQ multiplex PCR; TCRdb stores just in-frame clones and leaves some out. From that table come the V and J calls and clone size; the DNA was used to work out D and trimming. The table lists 55,000 to 70,000 clones, around four fifths of them singletons, with approximately 3.4% in the top ten. This sequence joins TRBV14 and TRBJ2-7, with 10 positions matching TRBD1. This receptor was taken from a woman of 80 years or more with acute or convalescent COVID-19. Sequenced sample: peripheral blood. CDR3 nucleotides: TGTGCCAGCAGCCGACCGGGACAGGGGACCTACGAGCAGTACTTC. Translated: CASSRPGQGTYEQYF.